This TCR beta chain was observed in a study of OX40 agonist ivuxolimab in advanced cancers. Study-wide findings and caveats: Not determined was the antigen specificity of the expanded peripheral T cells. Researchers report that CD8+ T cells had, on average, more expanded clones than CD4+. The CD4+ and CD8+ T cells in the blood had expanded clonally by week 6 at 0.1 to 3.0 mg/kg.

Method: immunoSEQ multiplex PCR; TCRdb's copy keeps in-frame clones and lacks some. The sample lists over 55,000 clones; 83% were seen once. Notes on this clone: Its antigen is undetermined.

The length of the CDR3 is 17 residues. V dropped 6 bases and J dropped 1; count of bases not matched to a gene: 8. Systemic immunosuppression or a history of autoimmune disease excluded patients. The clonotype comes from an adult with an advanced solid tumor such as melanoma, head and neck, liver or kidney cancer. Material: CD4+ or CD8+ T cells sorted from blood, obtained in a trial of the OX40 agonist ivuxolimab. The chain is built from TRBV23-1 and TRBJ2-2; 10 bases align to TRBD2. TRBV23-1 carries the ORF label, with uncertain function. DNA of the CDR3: TGCGCCAGCAGACGGCCTCGACTAGCGGGGAACACCGGGGAGCTGTTTTTT. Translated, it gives CASRRPRLAGNTGELFF.